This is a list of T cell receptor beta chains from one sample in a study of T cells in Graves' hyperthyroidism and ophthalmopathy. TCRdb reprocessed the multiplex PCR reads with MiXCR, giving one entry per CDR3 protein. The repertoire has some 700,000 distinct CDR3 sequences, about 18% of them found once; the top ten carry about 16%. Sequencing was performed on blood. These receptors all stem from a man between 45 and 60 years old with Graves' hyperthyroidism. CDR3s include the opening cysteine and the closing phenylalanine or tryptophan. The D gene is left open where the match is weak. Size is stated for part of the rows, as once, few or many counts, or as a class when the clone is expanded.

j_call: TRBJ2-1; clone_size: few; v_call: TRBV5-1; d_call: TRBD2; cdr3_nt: TGCGCCAGTGGGACTAGCGGGAGGGTAAACAATGAGCAGTTCTTC; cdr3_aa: CASGTSGRVNNEQFF
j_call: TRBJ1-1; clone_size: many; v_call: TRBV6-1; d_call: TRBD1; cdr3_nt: TGTGCCAGCAGAGACAGGGAAGGTGGCACTGAAGCTTTCTTT; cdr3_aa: CASRDREGGTEAFF
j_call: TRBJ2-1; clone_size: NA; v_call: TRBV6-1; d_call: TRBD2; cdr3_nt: TGTGCCAGCAGTTGGAAGCGGGAGGGCCGCAATGAGCAGTTCTTC; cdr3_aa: CASSWKREGRNEQFF
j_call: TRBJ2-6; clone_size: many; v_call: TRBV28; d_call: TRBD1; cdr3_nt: TGTGCCAGCAGTTCTGGACAGGGGAGGGCTGGGGCCAACGTCCTGACTTTC; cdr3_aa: CASSSGQGRAGANVLTF
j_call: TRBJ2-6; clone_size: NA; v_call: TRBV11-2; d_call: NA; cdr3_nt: TGTGCCAGCAGCTTTATCAGGGCCAACGTCCTGACTTTC; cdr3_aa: CASSFIRANVLTF
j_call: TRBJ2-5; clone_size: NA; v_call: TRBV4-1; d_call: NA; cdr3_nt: TGCGCCAGCAGCCCCATCGAGTTCCAAGAGACCCAGTACTTC; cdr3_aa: CASSPIEFQETQYF
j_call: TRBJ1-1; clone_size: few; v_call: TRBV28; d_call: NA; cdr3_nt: TGTGCCAGCAGTTCCGGATCAGGGTACACTGAAGCTTTCTTT; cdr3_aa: CASSSGSGYTEAFF
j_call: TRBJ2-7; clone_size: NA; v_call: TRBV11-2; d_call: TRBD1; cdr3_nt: TGTGCCAGCAGCTTAGGTTCAGGGGGTACCTACGAGCAGTACTTC; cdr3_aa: CASSLGSGGTYEQYF
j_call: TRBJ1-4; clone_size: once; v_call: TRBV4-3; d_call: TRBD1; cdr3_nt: TGCGCCAGCAGCCAAGCTGATGGGACAGGGGAAGAAAAACTGTTTTTT; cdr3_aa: CASSQADGTGEEKLFF
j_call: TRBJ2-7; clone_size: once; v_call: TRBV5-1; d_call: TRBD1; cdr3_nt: TGCGCCAGCAGCTTCGGACAGGGTACCGAGCAGTACTTC; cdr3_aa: CASSFGQGTEQYF
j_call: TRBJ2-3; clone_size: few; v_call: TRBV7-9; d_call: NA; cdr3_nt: TGTGCCAGCACCGACTTGGCAGATACGCAGTATTTT; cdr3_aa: CASTDLADTQYF
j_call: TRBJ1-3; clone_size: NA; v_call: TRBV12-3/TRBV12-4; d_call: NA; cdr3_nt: TGTGCCAGCAGTCCCGTCTGGGTTAGCTCTGGAAACACCATATATTTT; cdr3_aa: CASSPVWVSSGNTIYF
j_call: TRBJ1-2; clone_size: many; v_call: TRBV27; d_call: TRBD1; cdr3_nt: TGTGCCAGCAGTTTATCTGTGAGGGGGCGCAGGGATGGCTACACCTTC; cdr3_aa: CASSLSVRGRRDGYTF
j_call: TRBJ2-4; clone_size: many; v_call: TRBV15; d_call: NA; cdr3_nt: TGTGCCACCAGCTCCGGGGGTCTAAACATTCAGTACTTC; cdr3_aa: CATSSGGLNIQYF
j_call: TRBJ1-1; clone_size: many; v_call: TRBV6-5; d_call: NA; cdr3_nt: TGTGCCAGCAGTTACTGGCCGGGACAAGTAGTCACTGAAGCTTTCTTT; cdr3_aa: CASSYWPGQVVTEAFF
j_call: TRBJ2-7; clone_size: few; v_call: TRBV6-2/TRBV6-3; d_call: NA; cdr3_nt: TGTGCCAGCAGTTACTCGATAGTGGATACCCCCTACGAGCAGTACTTC; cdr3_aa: CASSYSIVDTPYEQYF
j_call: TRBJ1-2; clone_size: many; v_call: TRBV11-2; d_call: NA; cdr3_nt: TGTGCCAGCAGCTTAGGACTCCTAAGGGGGGGCTACACCTTC; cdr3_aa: CASSLGLLRGGYTF
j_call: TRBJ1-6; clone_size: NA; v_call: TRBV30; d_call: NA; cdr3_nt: TGTGCCTGGAGTCGACAGGAGTATAATTCACCCCTCCACTTT; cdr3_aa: CAWSRQEYNSPLHF
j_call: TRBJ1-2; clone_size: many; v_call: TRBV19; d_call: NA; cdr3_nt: TGTGCCAGTAGCGCTTGGACAGACCACTATGGCTACACCTTC; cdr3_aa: CASSAWTDHYGYTF
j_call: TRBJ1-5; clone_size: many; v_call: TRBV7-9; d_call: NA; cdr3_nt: TGTGCCAGCAGCCGGGACGGAGGTTATCAGCCCCAGCATTTT; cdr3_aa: CASSRDGGYQPQHF
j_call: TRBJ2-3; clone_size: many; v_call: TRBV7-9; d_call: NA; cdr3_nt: TGTGCCAGCAGCTTAGATAACGGAGATACGCAGTATTTT; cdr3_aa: CASSLDNGDTQYF
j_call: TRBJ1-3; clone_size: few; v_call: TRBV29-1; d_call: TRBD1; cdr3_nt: TGCAGCGTTGAAGATCCGGACAGGGGAGGAAACACCATATATTTT; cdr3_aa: CSVEDPDRGGNTIYF
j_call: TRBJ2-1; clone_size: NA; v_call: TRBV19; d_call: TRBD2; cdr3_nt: TGTGCCAGTAGTCCGGGACTAGTAGTTGTGGATGAGCAGTTCTTC; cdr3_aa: CASSPGLVVVDEQFF
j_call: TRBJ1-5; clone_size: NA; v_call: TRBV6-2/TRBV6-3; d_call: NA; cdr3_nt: TGTGCCAGCAGTTATGGCCCGGGGGCGCGGAATCAGCCCCAGCATTTT; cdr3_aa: CASSYGPGARNQPQHF
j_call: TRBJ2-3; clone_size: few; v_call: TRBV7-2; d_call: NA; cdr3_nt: TGTGCCAGCAGCTCGTGGACGCTTTCCGATACGCAGTATTTT; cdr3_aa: CASSSWTLSDTQYF
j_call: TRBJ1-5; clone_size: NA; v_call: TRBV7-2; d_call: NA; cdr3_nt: TGTGCCAGCAGCCGGACCTTCGGACAGCCCCAGCATTTT; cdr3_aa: CASSRTFGQPQHF
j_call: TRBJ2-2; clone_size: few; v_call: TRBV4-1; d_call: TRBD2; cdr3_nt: TGCGCCAGCAGCCAAGCGCAATACGGGACTAGCGGCCCGAACACCGGGGAGCTGTTTTTT; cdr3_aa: CASSQAQYGTSGPNTGELFF
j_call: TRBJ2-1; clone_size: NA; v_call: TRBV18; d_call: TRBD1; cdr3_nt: TGTGCCAGCTCACCGGTTGAGACAGGGGGCTTCTTCAATGAGCAGTTCTTC; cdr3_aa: CASSPVETGGFFNEQFF
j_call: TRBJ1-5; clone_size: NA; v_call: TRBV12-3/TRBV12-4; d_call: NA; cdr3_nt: TGTGCCAGCAGTTATTTTACAGATAGCGATCAGCCCCAGCATTTT; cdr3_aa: CASSYFTDSDQPQHF
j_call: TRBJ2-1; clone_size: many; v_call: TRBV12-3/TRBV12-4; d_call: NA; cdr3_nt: TGTGCCAGCAGTCTCTCCGAGCAGTTCTTC; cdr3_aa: CASSLSEQFF
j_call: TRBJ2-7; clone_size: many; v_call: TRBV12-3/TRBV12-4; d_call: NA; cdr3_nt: TGTGCCAGCAGTTCGGTGGATCAGCAGTACTTC; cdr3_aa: CASSSVDQQYF
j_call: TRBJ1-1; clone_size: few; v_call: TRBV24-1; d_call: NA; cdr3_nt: TGTGCCACCAGTGATTTGAGCGGGGGTGAAGCTTTCTTT; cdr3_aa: CATSDLSGGEAFF
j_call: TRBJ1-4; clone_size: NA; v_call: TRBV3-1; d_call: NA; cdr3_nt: TGTGCCAGCAGCCAACAGCCGGGGCCGGCACGGGAAAAACTGTTTTTT; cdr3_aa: CASSQQPGPAREKLFF
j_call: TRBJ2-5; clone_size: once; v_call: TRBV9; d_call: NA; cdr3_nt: TGTGCCAGCAGCGTAGATCGACAGCAAGAGACCCAGTACTTC; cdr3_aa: CASSVDRQQETQYF
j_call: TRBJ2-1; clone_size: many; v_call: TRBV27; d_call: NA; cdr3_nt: TGTGCCAGCAGTCCCTATGCCGGGACCTACAATGAGCAGTTCTTC; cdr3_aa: CASSPYAGTYNEQFF
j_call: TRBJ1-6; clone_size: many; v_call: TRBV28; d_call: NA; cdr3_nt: TGTGCCAGCAGTCCCCTAAGTTCACCCCTCCACTTT; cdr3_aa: CASSPLSSPLHF
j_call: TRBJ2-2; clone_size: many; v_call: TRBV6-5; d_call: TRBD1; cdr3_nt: TGTGCCAGCAGTTACTCCCGGACAGGGAGAAACACCGGGGAGCTGTTTTTT; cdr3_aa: CASSYSRTGRNTGELFF
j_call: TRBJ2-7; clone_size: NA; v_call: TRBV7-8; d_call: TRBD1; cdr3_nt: TGTGCCAGCAGCCTTGGGACAGGGGGTGCGTACGAGCAGTACTTC; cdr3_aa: CASSLGTGGAYEQYF
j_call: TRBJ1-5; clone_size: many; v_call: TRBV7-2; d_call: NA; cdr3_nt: TGTGCCAGCAGCACCTGGGACGGATACTATAGCAATCAGCCCCAGCATTTT; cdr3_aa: CASSTWDGYYSNQPQHF
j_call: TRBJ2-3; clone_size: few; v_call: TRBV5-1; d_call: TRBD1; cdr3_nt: TGCGCCAGCAGCCCGTGGGACAGGGGGCAAACAGATACGCAGTATTTT; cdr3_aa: CASSPWDRGQTDTQYF
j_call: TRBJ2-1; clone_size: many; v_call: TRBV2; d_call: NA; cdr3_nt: TGTGCCAGCAGTGTTCAGGGGTCGAATGAGCAGTTCTTC; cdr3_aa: CASSVQGSNEQFF
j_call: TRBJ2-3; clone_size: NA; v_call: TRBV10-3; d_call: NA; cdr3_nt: TGTGCCATCAGCGACATGCGGGATACGCAGTATTTT; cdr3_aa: CAISDMRDTQYF
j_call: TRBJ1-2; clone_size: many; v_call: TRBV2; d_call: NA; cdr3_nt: TGTGCCAGCAGTGAAGGGGGGGGACCTATCTATGGCTACACCTTC; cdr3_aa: CASSEGGGPIYGYTF
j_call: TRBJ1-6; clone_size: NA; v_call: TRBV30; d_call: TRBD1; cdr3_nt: TGTGCCTGGGGGGGACAGGGTTATTCACCCCTCCACTTT; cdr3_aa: CAWGGQGYSPLHF
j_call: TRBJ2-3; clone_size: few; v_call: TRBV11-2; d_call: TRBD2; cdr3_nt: TGTGCCAGCAGCTTGGAATTAGCGGGAGGGCCGGCAGATACGCAGTATTTT; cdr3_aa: CASSLELAGGPADTQYF
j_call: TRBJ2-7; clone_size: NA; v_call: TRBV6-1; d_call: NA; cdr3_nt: TGTGCCAGCAGTCCCCGTAGGACTTACTACGAGCAGTACTTC; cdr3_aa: CASSPRRTYYEQYF
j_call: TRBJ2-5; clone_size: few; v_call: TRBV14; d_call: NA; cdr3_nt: TGTGCCAGCAGCCAAGACGGCCCTCGATCAGAGACCCAGTACTTC; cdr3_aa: CASSQDGPRSETQYF
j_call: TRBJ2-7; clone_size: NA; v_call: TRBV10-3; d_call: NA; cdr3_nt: TGTGCCATCGCCCTATTTTCCTACGAGCAGTACTTC; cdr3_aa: CAIALFSYEQYF
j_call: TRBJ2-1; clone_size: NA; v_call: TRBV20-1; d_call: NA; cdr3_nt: TGCAGTGCTATTCCCTGGGAGGTCATTGAGCAGTTCTTC; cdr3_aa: CSAIPWEVIEQFF
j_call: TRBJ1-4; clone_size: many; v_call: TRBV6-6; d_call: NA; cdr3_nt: TGTGCCAGCAGTTACTCTGTGACTGCGCCAGGAGAAAAACTGTTTTTT; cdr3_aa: CASSYSVTAPGEKLFF
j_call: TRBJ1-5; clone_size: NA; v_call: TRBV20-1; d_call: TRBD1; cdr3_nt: TGCAGTGCTAGCCGACCTGACAGGGGCGATCAGCCCCAGCATTTT; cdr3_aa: CSASRPDRGDQPQHF
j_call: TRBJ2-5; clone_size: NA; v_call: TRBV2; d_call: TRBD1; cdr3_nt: TGTGCCACCCTGGGACAGGGAGGGACCCAGTACTTC; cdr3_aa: CATLGQGGTQYF
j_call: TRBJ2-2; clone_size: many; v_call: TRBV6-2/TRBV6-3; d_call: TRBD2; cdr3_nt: TGTGCCAGCAGCAGAACTCGTGATTTAGCGGGAGGGCCGTCCGGGGAGCTGTTTTTT; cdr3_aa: CASSRTRDLAGGPSGELFF
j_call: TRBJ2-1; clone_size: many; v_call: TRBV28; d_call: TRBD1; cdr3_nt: TGTGCCAGCAGTTTTCCGGACAGGGCGGGTAGCGGACCTTACAATGAGCAGTTCTTC; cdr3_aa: CASSFPDRAGSGPYNEQFF
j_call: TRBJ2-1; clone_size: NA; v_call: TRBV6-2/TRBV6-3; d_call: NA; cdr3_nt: TGTGCCAGCAGTTACCCCCAGGATGAGCAGTTCTTC; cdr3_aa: CASSYPQDEQFF
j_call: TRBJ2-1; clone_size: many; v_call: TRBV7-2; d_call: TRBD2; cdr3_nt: TGTGCCAGCAGCTTAGTTCTCTGGGAGCGGGAGGAGTACAATGAGCAGTTCTTC; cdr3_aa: CASSLVLWEREEYNEQFF
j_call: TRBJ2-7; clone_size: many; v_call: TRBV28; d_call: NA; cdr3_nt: TGTGCCAGGATTCGATGGAGGCCTCACTACGAGCAGTACTTC; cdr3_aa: CARIRWRPHYEQYF
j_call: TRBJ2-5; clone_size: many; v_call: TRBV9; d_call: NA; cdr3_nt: TGTGCCAGCAGCGCGGACGGAAAAGAGACCCAGTACTTC; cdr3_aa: CASSADGKETQYF